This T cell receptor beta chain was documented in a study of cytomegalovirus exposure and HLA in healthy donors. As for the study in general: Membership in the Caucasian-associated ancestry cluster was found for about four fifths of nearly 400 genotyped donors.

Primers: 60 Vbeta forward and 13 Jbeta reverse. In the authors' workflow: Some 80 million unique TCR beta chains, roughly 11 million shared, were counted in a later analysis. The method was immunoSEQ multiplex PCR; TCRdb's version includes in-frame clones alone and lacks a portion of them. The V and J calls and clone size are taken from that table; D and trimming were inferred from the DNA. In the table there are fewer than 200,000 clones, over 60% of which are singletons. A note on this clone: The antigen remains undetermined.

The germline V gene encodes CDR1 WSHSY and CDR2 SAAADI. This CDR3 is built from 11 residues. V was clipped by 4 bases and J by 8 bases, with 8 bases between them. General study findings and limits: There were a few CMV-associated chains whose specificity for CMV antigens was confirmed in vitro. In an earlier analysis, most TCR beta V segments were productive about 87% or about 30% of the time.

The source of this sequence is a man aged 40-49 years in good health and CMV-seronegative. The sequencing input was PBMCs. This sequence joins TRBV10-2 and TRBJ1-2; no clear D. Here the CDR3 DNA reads TGCGCCAGCAGTGGTAGTTCGGGCTACACCTTC. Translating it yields CASSGSSGYTF.